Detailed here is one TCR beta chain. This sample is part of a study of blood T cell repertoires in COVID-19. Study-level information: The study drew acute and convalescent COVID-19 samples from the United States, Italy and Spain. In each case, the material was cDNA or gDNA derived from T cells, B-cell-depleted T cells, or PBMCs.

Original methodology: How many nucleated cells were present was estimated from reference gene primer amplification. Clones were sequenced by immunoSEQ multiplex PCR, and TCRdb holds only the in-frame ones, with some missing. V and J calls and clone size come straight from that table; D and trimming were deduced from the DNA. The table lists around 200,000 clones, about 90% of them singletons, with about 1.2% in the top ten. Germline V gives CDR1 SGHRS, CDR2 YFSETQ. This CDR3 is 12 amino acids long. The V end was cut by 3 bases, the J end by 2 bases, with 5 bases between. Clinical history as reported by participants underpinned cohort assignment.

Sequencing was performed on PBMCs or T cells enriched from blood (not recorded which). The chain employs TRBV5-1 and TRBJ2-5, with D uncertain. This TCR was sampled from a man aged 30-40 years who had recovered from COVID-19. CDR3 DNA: TGCGCCAGCAGCTATACTCAAGAGACCCAGTACTTC. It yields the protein CASSYTQETQYF.